This TCR beta chain came from a study of CD8 T cells in ankylosing spondylitis. V lost 2 bases, J lost 4 bases, and 18 bases lay in between. The CDR3 has 16 amino acids. Germline V gene sequence: CDR1 MGHRA, CDR2 YSYEKL. Each CDR3 protein gets one entry after TCRdb re-called the 5' RACE reads with MiXCR. The table shows 230,000 or so distinct CDR3 sequences, with over 15% occurring only once. This clonotype originated in a male donor with ankylosing spondylitis or in good health (not recorded which). The source material was blood, either unsorted or a sorted T cell fraction (not recorded which). V is TRBV4-1 and J is TRBJ2-7; D tentatively reads TRBD1 or TRBD2 (5 bases each). The CDR3 nucleotides are TGCGCCAGCAGCCAAACCCCGGGTGGGGGAACGTACGAGCAGTACTTC. It encodes CASSQTPGGGTYEQYF.